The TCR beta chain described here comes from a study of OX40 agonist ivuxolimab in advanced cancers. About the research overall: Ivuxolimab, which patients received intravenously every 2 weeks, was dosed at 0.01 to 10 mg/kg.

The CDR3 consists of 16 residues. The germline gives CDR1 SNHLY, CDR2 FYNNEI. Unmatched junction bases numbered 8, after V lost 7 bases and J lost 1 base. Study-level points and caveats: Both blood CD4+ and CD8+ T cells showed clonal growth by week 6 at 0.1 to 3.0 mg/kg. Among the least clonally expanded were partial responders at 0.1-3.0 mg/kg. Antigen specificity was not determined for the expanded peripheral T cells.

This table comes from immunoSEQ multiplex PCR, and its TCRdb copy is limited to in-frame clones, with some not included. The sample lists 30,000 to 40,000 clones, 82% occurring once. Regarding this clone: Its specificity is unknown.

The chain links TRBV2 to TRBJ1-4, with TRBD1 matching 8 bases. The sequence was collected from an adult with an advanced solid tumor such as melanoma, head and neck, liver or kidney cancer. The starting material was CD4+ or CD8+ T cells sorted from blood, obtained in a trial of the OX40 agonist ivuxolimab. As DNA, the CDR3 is TGTGCCAGCAAGGAGGACAGGGATGAAACTAATGAAAAACTGTTTTTT. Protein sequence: CASKEDRDETNEKLFF.